The text below deals with one TCR beta chain. It has no known antigen specificity. A commercial ELISA kit detecting HCMV-specific IgG in serum was used to determine HCMV serostatus. Peripheral blood mononuclear cells were isolated from blood by Ficoll density gradient centrifugation. These data belong to a study of T cells expressing NK-cell markers (TCRdb year 2020). Some background on the complete study: Fewer than ten donors provided sorted CD3+CD56+NKG2C+, CD3+CD56+NKG2C- and CD3+CD56-NKG2C+ T-cell subsets, whose TCR beta-chain repertoires were profiled. All eight donors whose samples were sequenced were randomly selected healthy volunteers, three of them men and five women. The libraries were sequenced on Illumina HiSeq 2000/2500, MiSeq or NextSeq, producing 2 x 150 bp reads. Among the eight sequenced donors, seven were HCMV-seropositive and one was HCMV-seronegative. Broader findings and caveats from the paper: Those dominant clonotypes were again the most abundant among CD3+CD56-NKG2C+ cells in a handful of donors, at roughly 25-60.1%. It remained unclear whether the expanded NKG2C-expressing T cell clones were specific for HCMV antigens. In several donors, the dominant CD3+CD56+NKG2C+ clonotypes ranked among the top 10 CD8+ clonotypes, making up about 1.0-7.0% of CD8+ T cells.

The sample was run on an Illumina HiSeq 2000. The TCR beta cDNA libraries were made using 5'RACE template switching, a step that added both a universal primer site and unique molecular identifiers. cDNA synthesis was primed from the TCR beta constant segment, followed by two successive PCR amplification steps. Regarding the original processing steps: Reads were demultiplexed and grouped by UMI with MIGEC, and clonotypes were assembled and quantified with MiTCR. To exclude erroneous sequences, any TCR cDNA sequence not supported by at least two reads was discarded. The tcR package was used for downstream repertoire analysis, with clonotypes matched between fractions based on CDR3 nucleotide sequence plus V segment. VDJmatch was used to annotate antigen specificity against VDJdb, with one amino acid substitution in CDR3 allowed. The reads underwent TCRdb reprocessing, giving one record for each CDR3 protein sequence and no DNA. The V and J calls follow TCRdb's processing rather than the paper's. The table of this sample itemizes roughly 390,000 distinct CDR3 sequences. The top ten hold about 5.2% of the sample.

The sample taken for sequencing was blood T cells: a sorted CD56 or NKG2C T cell subset, CD4+ or CD8+ T cells, or bulk PBMC T cells (not recorded which). The receptor comes from a man aged 18-75 years in good health.

The encoded CDR3 is CAIQDRLQETQYF. The chain joins TRBV10-3 to TRBJ2-5; TCRdb outputs TRBD1, but without DNA this stays unchecked. CDR1 and CDR2 (ENHRY, SYGVKD) derive from the germline V gene. There are 13 amino acids in the CDR3, from cysteine to phenylalanine inclusive. No DNA accompanies this entry.